This T cell receptor (beta chain) was sequenced in a study of vaccination and CD4 T cells after COVID-19. Study-wide context: Either a CEFX pool, an HIV-1 Nef pool, or no peptide was added to control cultures.

Treatment noted: 10-day PBMC culture with coronavirus spike peptide pools or control peptides (ViraFEST assay). ViraFEST stimulated the growth of antigen-specific T cells using peptide pools and subsequently profiled their TCRs by sequencing. As concerns this clonotype: Its antigen remains unidentified.

Between the trimmed V and J ends, which lost 6 bases and 4 bases, there was a span of 15 bases. The CDR3 is 13 residues long. Germline V gene lookup returns CDR1 SQVTM and CDR2 ANQGSEA. Cultured CD4+ T cells had their DNA profiled by the Oncomine TCR Beta short-read assay. TCRdb called the PCR reads again in MiXCR, with one record for every CDR3 protein. The profile covers some 7,800 distinct CDR3 sequences, with more than 50% appearing a single time and 32% taken by the ten largest. The chain links TRBV29-1 to TRBJ2-5, with D possibly TRBD2 on 6 matching bases. This sequence originates from a human donor who had recovered from COVID-19. What was sequenced was CD4+ T cells from blood, cultured in vitro. CDR3 in DNA: TGCAGCGTCCTAATCGGGGGAGGAGAGACCCAGTACTTC. This gives the protein CSVLIGGGETQYF.